The 10 T cell receptor beta chains presented below share a single source sample, sequenced in a study of cytomegalovirus exposure and HLA in healthy donors. The PCR made use of 60 Vbeta and 13 Jbeta primers. The method was immunoSEQ multiplex PCR; TCRdb's version includes in-frame clones alone and lacks a portion of them. The sample has 150,000 to 200,000 clones; around 80% are singletons. The specimen sequenced was PBMCs. Receptors originate from a woman in her 30s in good health and CMV-seronegative.

The chain couples TRBV28 to TRBJ2-4, with 7 bases that match TRBD1. Trimming took 5 bases from V and 9 from J; bases not matched to a gene: 10. The germline gives CDR1 MDHEN, CDR2 SYDVKM. The CDR3 runs to 14 residues. The CDR3 reads CASSLHRGRSIQYF. Written as DNA, the CDR3 is TGTGCCAGCAGTCTCCACAGGGGTAGGAGCATTCAGTACTTC.

The chain uses TRBV7-3 and TRBJ1-1; 7 bases map to TRBD1. Germline values: CDR1 SGHTA, CDR2 FQGTGA. J lost 11 bases, V lost 4 bases, and 10 bases had no gene match. The CDR3 totals 13 residues. CDR3 coding DNA: TGTGCCAGCAGCTCCGACAGGGATAATCGGGCTTTCTTT. Protein product: CASSSDRDNRAFF.

On this clone itself: Mismatch with germline at one junction end may stem from a read error. The genes are TRBV5-1 and TRBJ2-1; D not resolved. The germline CDR1 and CDR2 sequences are SGHRS and YFSETQ. The length of the CDR3 is 14 residues. The CDR3 DNA follows: TGCGCCAGCAGCTTGGCACTCTCCCACAATGAGCAGTTCTTC. Protein sequence: CASSLALSHNEQFF.

The V call is TRBV6-1, the J call TRBJ2-7; TRBD1 agrees at 9 bases. Germline V gene lookup returns CDR1 MNHNS and CDR2 SASEGT. The CDR3 is 15 residues long. Trimming took 6 bases from V and 3 from J; bases not matched to a gene: 9. In nucleotides, the CDR3 is TGTGCCAGCAGCCCCCTAGGGACAGGGATCTACGAGCAGTACTTC. The encoded protein is CASSPLGTGIYEQYF.

This clone has a handful of counts. Other DNA variants within this sample encode the same CDR3. V usage is TRBV19 and J usage is TRBJ1-2, with a possible D match to TRBD1 (5 bases). The CDR3 extends over 11 amino acids. Germline V gene data show CDR1 as LNHDA and CDR2 as SQIVND (reference sequence). Trimming shortened V by 5 bases and J by 7 bases, and 8 bases separated the two germline ends. The CDR3 here is CASSLQGGYTF. CDR3 DNA: TGTGCCAGTAGTTTGCAGGGTGGCTACACCTTC. The entire variable domain, with the rest obtained from reference TRBV19 and TRBJ1-2, is as follows: DGGITQSPKYLFRKEGQNVTLSCEQNLNHDAMYWYRQDPGQGLRLIYYSQIVNDFQKGDIAEGYSVSREKKESFPLTVTSAQKNPTAFYLCASSLQGGYTFGSGTRLTVV.

V gene TRBV5-1 combines with J gene TRBJ2-5; weak D call: TRBD1 (8 bases). There are 15 residues in the CDR3. Trimming took off 0 bases at V and 3 bases at J, with 12 bases between the two ends. Germline loops: CDR1 SGHRS, CDR2 YFSETQ. The CDR3 protein is CASSLATGGEETQYF. The CDR3 DNA reads as TGCGCCAGCAGCTTGGCCACAGGGGGGGAAGAGACCCAGTACTTC.

V usage is TRBV28 and J usage is TRBJ1-1; D gene unclear. The V end lost 11 bases, the J end lost 0 bases, and 7 bases lay between the germline ends. The length of the CDR3 is 11 residues. The germline V gene encodes CDR1 MDHEN and CDR2 SYDVKM. The CDR3 bases are TGTGCCGCGCTTATGAACACTGAAGCTTTCTTT. It yields the protein CAALMNTEAFF.

V is TRBV19 and J is TRBJ2-7; 11 bases align to TRBD1. With V trimmed by 6 bases and J by 4 bases, 8 bases remained unmatched. Germline V gene lookup returns CDR1 LNHDA and CDR2 SQIVND (reference sequence). The CDR3 length is 15 residues. CDR3 bases: TGTGCCAGTAGGTCCGGGACAGGGGGAATATACGAGCAGTACTTC. This encodes CASRSGTGGIYEQYF.

The chain carries TRBV6-5 and TRBJ1-3, with D tentatively TRBD1 (6 bases). With 3 bases removed from V and 0 bases from J, the gap between germline ends came to 9 bases. Germline V gene sequence: CDR1 MNHEY, CDR2 SVGAGI. This CDR3 comprises 15 residues. CDR3 sequence (DNA): TGTGCCAGCAGTTATACAGGGAGCTCTGGAAACACCATATATTTT. This sequence encodes CASSYTGSSGNTIYF.

The count of this clone is one. The V and J genes are TRBV7-9 and TRBJ2-7; D might be TRBD2 (5 bases). Looked up from germline, CDR1 is SEHNR and CDR2 is FQNEAQ (reference sequence). The V gene lost 6 bases and the J gene lost 3 bases, with 18 bases spanning the gap. The CDR3 loop spans 15 amino acids. The CDR3 coding sequence is TGTGCCAGCAGTCAAGCCCCGGGGATTTACTACGAGCAGTACTTC. It translates to CASSQAPGIYYEQYF.